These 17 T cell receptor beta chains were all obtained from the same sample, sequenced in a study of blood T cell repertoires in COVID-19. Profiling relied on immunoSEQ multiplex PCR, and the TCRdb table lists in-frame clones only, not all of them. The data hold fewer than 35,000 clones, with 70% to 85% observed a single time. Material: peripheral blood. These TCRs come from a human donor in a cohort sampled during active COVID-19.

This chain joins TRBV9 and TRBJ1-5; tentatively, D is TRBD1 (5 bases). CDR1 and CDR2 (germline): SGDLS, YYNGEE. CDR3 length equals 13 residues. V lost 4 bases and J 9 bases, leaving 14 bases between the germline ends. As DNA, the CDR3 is TGTGCCAGCAGCCAAGGGGCGGATTGGCCCCAGCATTTT. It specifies CASSQGADWPQHF.

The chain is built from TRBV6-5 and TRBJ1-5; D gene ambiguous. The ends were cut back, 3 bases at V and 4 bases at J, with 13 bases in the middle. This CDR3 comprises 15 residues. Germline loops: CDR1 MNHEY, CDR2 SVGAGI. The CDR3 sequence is CASSYRQASNQPQHF. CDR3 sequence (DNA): TGTGCCAGCAGTTATAGGCAGGCTTCGAATCAGCCCCAGCATTTT.

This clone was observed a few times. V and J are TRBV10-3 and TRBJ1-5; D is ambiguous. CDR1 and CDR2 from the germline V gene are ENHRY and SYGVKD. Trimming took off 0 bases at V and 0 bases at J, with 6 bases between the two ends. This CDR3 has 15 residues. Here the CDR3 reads CAISESSFSNQPQHF. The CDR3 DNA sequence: TGTGCCATCAGTGAGTCGTCATTTAGCAATCAGCCCCAGCATTTT.

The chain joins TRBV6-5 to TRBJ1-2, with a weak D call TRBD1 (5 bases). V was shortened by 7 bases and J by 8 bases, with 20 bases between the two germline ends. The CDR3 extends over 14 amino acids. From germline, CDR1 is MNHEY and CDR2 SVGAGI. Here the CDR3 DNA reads TGTGCCAGCACCGGGACCCAGGGAGGTTTCGGCTACACCTTC. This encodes CASTGTQGGFGYTF.

In DNA form, the CDR3 reads TGTGCCAGCAGCTCCGGCCCCGACAGTTCCCTCGAGCAGTACTTC. Protein: CASSSGPDSSLEQYF. The chain joins TRBV7-9 to TRBJ2-7; tentatively, D is TRBD1 (5 bases). With 4 bases removed from V and 6 bases from J, the gap between germline ends came to 19 bases. Per germline, CDR1 SEHNR and CDR2 FQNEAQ (reference sequence). This CDR3 comprises 15 residues.

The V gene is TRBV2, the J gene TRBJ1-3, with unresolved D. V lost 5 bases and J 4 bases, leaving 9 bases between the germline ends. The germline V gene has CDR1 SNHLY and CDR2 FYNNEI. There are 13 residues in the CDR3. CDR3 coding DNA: TGTGCCAGCAGTACGGACTGGGGAAACACCATATATTTT. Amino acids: CASSTDWGNTIYF.

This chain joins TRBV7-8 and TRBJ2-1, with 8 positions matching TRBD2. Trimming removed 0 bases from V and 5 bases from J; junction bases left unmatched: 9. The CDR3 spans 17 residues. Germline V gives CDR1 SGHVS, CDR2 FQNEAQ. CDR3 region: CASSLAALAGSDNEQFF. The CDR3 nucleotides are TGTGCCAGCAGCTTAGCAGCCTTAGCGGGGAGCGACAATGAGCAGTTCTTC.

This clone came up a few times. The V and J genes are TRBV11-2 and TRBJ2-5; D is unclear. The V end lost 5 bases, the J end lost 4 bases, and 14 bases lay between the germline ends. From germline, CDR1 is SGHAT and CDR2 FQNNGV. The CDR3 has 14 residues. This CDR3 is CASSQNSLGETQYF. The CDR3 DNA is TGTGCCAGCAGCCAGAATAGCTTAGGAGAGACCCAGTACTTC.

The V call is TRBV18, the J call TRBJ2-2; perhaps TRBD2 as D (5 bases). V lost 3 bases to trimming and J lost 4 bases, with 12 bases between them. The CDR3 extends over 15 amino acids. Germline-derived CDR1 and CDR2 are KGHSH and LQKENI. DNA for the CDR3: TGTGCCAGCTCACCCCTAGCAAGGAGCACCGGGGAGCTGTTTTTT. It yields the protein CASSPLARSTGELFF.

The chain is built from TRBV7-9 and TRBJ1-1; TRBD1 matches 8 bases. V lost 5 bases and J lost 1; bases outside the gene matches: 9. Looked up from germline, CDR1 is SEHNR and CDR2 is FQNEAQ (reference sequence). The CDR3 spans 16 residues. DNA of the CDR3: TGTGCCAGCAGCCTACGCGGACAGGGAGGGAACACTGAAGCTTTCTTT. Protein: CASSLRGQGGNTEAFF.

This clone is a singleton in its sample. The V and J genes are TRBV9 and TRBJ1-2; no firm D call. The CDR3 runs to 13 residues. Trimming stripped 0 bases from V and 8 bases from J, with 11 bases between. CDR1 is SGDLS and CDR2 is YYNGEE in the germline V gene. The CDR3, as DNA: TGTGCCAGCAGCGTAGCCCGGGGTGGCGGCTACACCTTC. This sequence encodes CASSVARGGGYTF. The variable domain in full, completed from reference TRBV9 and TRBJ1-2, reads DSGVTQTPKHLITATGQRVTLRCSPRSGDLSVYWYQQSLDQGLQFLIQYYNGEERAKGNILERFSAQQFPDLHSELNLSSLELGDSALYFCASSVARGGGYTFGSGTRLTVV.

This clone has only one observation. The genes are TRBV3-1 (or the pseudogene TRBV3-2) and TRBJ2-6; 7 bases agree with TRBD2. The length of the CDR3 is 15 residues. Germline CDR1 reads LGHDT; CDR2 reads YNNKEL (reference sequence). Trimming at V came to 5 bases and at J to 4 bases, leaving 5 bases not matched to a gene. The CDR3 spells CASSSRDYGANVLTF. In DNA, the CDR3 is TGTGCCAGCAGCAGCAGGGACTACGGGGCCAACGTCCTGACTTTC.

The CDR3 DNA follows: TGCGCCAGCAGCAGCCCAGGACAGGTGGAAAAACTGTTTTTT. Its protein is CASSSPGQVEKLFF. The chain links TRBV5-1 to TRBJ1-4, with 7 bases that match TRBD1. Germline V gives CDR1 SGHRS, CDR2 YFSETQ. The ends lost 4 bases at V and 8 bases at J; junction bases unmatched: 8. CDR3 length: 14 residues.

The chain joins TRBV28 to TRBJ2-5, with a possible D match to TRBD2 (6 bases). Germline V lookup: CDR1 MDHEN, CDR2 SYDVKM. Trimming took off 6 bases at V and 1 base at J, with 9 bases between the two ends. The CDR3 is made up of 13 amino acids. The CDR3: CASRPGGQETQYF. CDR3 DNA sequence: TGTGCCAGCAGACCCGGGGGCCAAGAGACCCAGTACTTC.

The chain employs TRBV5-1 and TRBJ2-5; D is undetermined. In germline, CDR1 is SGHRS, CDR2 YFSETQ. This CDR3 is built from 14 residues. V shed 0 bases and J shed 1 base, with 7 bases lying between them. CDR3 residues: CASSLGLAQETQYF. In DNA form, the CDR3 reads TGCGCCAGCAGCTTGGGACTGGCCCAAGAGACCCAGTACTTC. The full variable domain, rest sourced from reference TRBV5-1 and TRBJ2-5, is KAGVTQTPRYLIKTRGQQVTLSCSPISGHRSVSWYQQTPGQGLQFLFEYFSETQRNKGNFPGRFSGRQFSNSRSEMNVSTLELGDSALYLCASSLGLAQETQYFGPGTRLLVL.

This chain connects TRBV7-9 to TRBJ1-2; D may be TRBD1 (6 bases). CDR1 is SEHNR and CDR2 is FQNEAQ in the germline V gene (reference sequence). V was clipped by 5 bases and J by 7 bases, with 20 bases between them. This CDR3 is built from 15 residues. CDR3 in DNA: TGTGCCAGCAGCCACCCGCGACCAGGGGCTCGTGGCTACACCTTC. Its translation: CASSHPRPGARGYTF.

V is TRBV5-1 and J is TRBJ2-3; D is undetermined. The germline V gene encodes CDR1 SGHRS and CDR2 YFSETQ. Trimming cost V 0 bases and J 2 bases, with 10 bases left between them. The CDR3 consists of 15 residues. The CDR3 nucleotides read TGCGCCAGCAGCTTGGCCAGAGAGGCCACAGATACGCAGTATTTT. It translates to CASSLAREATDTQYF.